Below, one T cell receptor (beta chain) is given with its context. The antigen is undetermined. Making TCR beta cDNA involved roughly 0.55 ug total RNA and a constant-region primer. For TCR beta, libraries were produced by three nested multiplex PCR rounds using slightly modified ARM-PCR. Researchers ran the first two PCR rounds for roughly 10 cycles each with TRBV1-TRBV30 forward primers and a C-beta reverse primer. TCRdb redid the calling of the multiplex PCR reads with MiXCR, one entry per CDR3 protein. The profile covers 300,000 to 400,000 distinct CDR3 sequences, with roughly 61% appearing a single time and under 8.5% taken by the ten largest. The data are from a study of tumor-infiltrating lymphocytes in primary liver carcinoma. Study details: The patients included men and women who were aged 30 to 69 years. Samples yielded about 3.5 to 7.5 million productive TCRbeta reads, similar across tissue types.

The V end lost 2 bases, the J end lost 7 bases, and 9 bases lay between the germline ends. This CDR3 has 14 residues. Germline CDR1 is MNHEY and CDR2 is SVGAGI. The source of the blood RNA was unsorted whole blood, and germline DNA was extracted as well. Broader study findings: Tumor specimens were characterized by a significantly higher top-250-clone fraction than blood (p = 0.039). Overlap between tumor regions exceeded overlap of tumor with adjacent tissue or blood.

The clonotype comes from a man in his forties or fifties with primary liver carcinoma and hepatitis B virus infection. The specimen was peripheral blood. The gene calls are TRBV6-5 and TRBJ1-6, with TRBD1 as a possible D gene (5 bases). The CDR3 reads CASSYGGVNSPLHF. The CDR3 nucleotides are TGTGCCAGCAGTTACGGAGGGGTAAATTCACCCCTCCACTTT.